The sequence of this T cell receptor (beta chain) was determined in a study of blood T cells in healthy people across ages. General study points: Versus aged donors, long-lived donors had higher diversity and more naive CD4+ cells.

This clonotype occurred a few times. Its antigen is unknown. This CDR3 has 16 amino acids. Germline CDR1 is LNHDA and CDR2 is SQIVND (reference sequence). V was shortened by 2 bases and J by 0 bases, with 11 bases between the two germline ends. A second PCR, run for about 6 to 11 cycles, used a sample-barcoded 5' primer plus a J-beta primer mix. TCRdb fed the 5' RACE reads into MiXCR, producing one record per CDR3 protein. The table includes 700,000 or so distinct CDR3 sequences, approximately 22% detected once. The chain joins TRBV19 to TRBJ2-4; weak D call: TRBD1 (5 bases). Sequenced: blood. The clonotype was recovered from an older man in good health. CDR3 coding DNA: TGTGCCAGTAGTATAAGGACAAATTTAGCCAAAAACATTCAGTACTTC. Protein: CASSIRTNLAKNIQYF.